There are many counts of the clone carrying this T cell receptor (beta chain). As yet, its antigen is unknown. Exclusion criteria comprised uncontrolled infection, other autoimmune disease, pregnancy or lactation. Each diagnosis was grounded in clinical symptoms, serum thyroxine and TRAb, thyroid ultrasound, and orbital computed tomography. The sample is drawn from a study of T cells in Graves' hyperthyroidism and ophthalmopathy. Findings of the study overall: Appearing also in blood were most of the thyroid clonotypes expanded above 0.001. Ophthalmopathy, as predicted by the model, came a median around 6.7 months after the prediction.

RNA transcripts were the template for amplifying TCR beta CDR3 regions. First-round RT-PCR with HTBI primers amplified the TCR CDR3 region. A single record per CDR3 protein comes from TCRdb applying MiXCR to the multiplex PCR reads. The sample comprises approximately 300,000 distinct CDR3 sequences, 16% of which are singletons, and 33% rests with the top ten. V lost 0 bases and J 0 bases, leaving 3 bases between the germline ends. The CDR3 has 13 amino acids. The V gene's germline CDR1 is MNHEY and CDR2 SVGAGI. The TCR comes from a man aged 25 to 40 with Graves' hyperthyroidism. The sequenced sample consisted of blood. The V call is TRBV6-5, the J call TRBJ2-7; unclear D gene. The DNA of the CDR3 is TGTGCCAGCAGTTACTCTCCCTCCTACGAGCAGTACTTC. This translates into CASSYSPSYEQYF.